Listed here are 18 T cell receptor beta chains from one sample, sequenced in a study of OX40 agonist ivuxolimab in advanced cancers. Clones were read by immunoSEQ multiplex PCR, and TCRdb kept only the in-frame ones, dropping some. The profile shows more than 15,000 clones, about 88% of them singletons. Sequencing used CD4+ or CD8+ T cells sorted from blood, obtained in a trial of the OX40 agonist ivuxolimab. These receptors came from an adult with an advanced solid tumor such as melanoma, head and neck, liver or kidney cancer.

The DNA of the CDR3 is TGTGCCAGCAGTCGTACGGGACTAGCGGTCCAAGAGACCCAGTACTTC. Translated: CASSRTGLAVQETQYF. The V gene is TRBV27, the J gene TRBJ2-5, with 11 bases matching TRBD2. V shed 5 bases and J 1 base; nucleotides not matched to a gene: 6. Per the germline V gene, CDR1 is MNHEY and CDR2 is SMNVEV (reference sequence). The CDR3 is 16 residues long.

V is TRBV5-4 and J is TRBJ2-2; a weak D match, TRBD2 (6 bases). This CDR3 has 15 amino acids. The germline V gene has CDR1 SGHNT and CDR2 YYREEE (reference sequence). V dropped 4 bases and J dropped 3 bases, with 13 bases sitting between them. CDR3 nucleotides: TGTGCCAGCAGCCGTACCGGGACTCACACCGGGGAGCTGTTTTTT. Amino acid sequence: CASSRTGTHTGELFF.

The gene calls are TRBV6-6 and TRBJ2-4; 7 bases map to TRBD1. Germline lookup yields CDR1 MNHNY and CDR2 SVGAGI (reference sequence). CDR3 length: 12 residues. With 8 bases clipped from V and 7 bases from J, the junction kept 5 bases outside the gene matches. As DNA, the CDR3 is TGTGCCAGCTTGACAGGGAATAACATTCAGTACTTC. It translates to CASLTGNNIQYF.

The chain carries TRBV30 and TRBJ2-7, with 7 bases that match TRBD1. The J segment lost 4 bases and the V segment lost 3 bases, leaving 9 bases of the junction unmatched. There are 14 residues in the CDR3. CDR1 GTSNPN and CDR2 SVGIG come from the germline V gene (reference sequence). This CDR3 reads CAWSDLGQAYEQYF. The CDR3 region has the DNA TGTGCCTGGAGCGACCTCGGACAGGCGTACGAGCAGTACTTC. The entire variable domain, with the rest obtained from reference TRBV30 and TRBJ2-7, is as follows: SQTIHQWPATLVQPVGSPLSLECTVEGTSNPNLYWYRQAAGRGLQLLFYSVGIGQISSEVPQNLSASRPQDRQFILSSKKLLLSDSGFYLCAWSDLGQAYEQYFGPGTRLTVT.

This clone came up a few times. The chain joins TRBV4-1 to TRBJ2-1; unclear D gene. The CDR3 totals 15 residues. V was cut by 1 base and J by 4 bases, with 11 bases left in between. CDR1 and CDR2 (germline): MGHRA, YSYEKL. The CDR3: CASSQAAGVYNEQFF. The CDR3 bases are TGCGCCAGCAGCCAAGCGGCAGGTGTTTACAATGAGCAGTTCTTC.

J is TRBJ2-1 and V is TRBV13; 8 bases agree with TRBD2. The ends lost 3 bases at V and 8 bases at J; junction bases unmatched: 9. This CDR3 spans 15 amino acids. In germline, CDR1 is PRHDT, CDR2 FYEKMQ (reference sequence). In nucleotides, the CDR3 is TGTGCCAGCAGCTTCCGGGAGGGAATCTTTGATGAGCAGTTCTTC. Translating it yields CASSFREGIFDEQFF.

CDR3 DNA: TGTGCCAGCAGCTCAAGTCCGAGGGACAAAAACATTCAGTACTTC. It encodes CASSSSPRDKNIQYF. This rearrangement joins TRBV4-2 to TRBJ2-4; maybe TRBD2 (5 bases). The CDR3 runs 15 residues. CDR1 and CDR2 from the germline V gene are LGHNA and YNFKEQ. The V gene lost 5 bases and the J gene lost 3 bases, with 14 bases spanning the gap.

V usage is TRBV4-1 and J usage is TRBJ1-1; D not certain. This CDR3 is 13 amino acids long. Trimming pared 3 bases from V and 2 bases from J, leaving 7 bases between. Germline values: CDR1 MGHRA, CDR2 YSYEKL. The CDR3 nucleotides are TGCGCCAGCAGCCAGGAACTCAACACTGAAGCTTTCTTT. Translation: CASSQELNTEAFF.

This chain joins TRBV7-2 and TRBJ1-1; TRBD1 is a possible D gene (5 bases). V gave up 5 bases and J gave up 2 bases, with 9 bases separating them. In germline, CDR1 is SGHTA, CDR2 FQGNSA. The CDR3 extends over 13 amino acids. This CDR3 is CASSTDSNTEAFF. CDR3 DNA sequence: TGTGCCAGCAGCACAGACAGTAACACTGAAGCTTTCTTT.

The gene calls are TRBV7-3 and TRBJ2-1, with D unclear. The germline CDR1 and CDR2 sequences are SGHTA and FQGTGA. V shed 0 bases and J shed 10 bases, with 13 bases lying between them. The CDR3 length is 14 residues. The CDR3 spells CASSLTPWRQEQFF. CDR3 DNA: TGTGCCAGCAGCTTAACTCCCTGGCGCCAAGAGCAGTTCTTC.

The chain carries TRBV15 and TRBJ2-5, with unresolved D. Germline assignment: CDR1 LNHNV and CDR2 YYDKDF (reference sequence). The length of the CDR3 is 13 residues. The V gene lost 5 bases and the J gene lost 5 bases, with 12 bases spanning the gap. CDR3 nucleotide sequence: TGTGCCACCAGCCCGTGGAGCTGGGAGACCCAGTACTTC. It specifies CATSPWSWETQYF. Full variable domain (missing parts from reference TRBV15 and TRBJ2-5): DAMVIQNPRYQVTQFGKPVTLSCSQTLNHNVMYWYQQKSSQAPKLLFHYYDKDFNNEADTPDNFQSRRPNTSFCFLDIRSPGLGDTAMYLCATSPWSWETQYFGPGTRLLVL.

This sequence joins TRBV9 and TRBJ2-1, with 13 bases matching TRBD2. The germline V gene has CDR1 SGDLS and CDR2 YYNGEE. The CDR3 has 21 residues. With V trimmed by 4 bases and J by 10 bases, 26 bases remained unmatched. CDR3 bases: TGTGCCAGCAGCCACGCGTTGGGGGGCCCCGCAACTAGCGGGGGGGCACGGGAGCAGTTCTTC. This translates into CASSHALGGPATSGGAREQFF.

This rearrangement joins TRBV5-5 to TRBJ1-5; D is possibly TRBD1 (5 bases). This CDR3 comprises 15 residues. Germline V CDR1 and CDR2: SGHKS, YYEKEE (reference sequence). Trimming stripped 4 bases from V and 4 bases from J, with 15 bases between. The CDR3 coding sequence is TGTGCCAGCAGCGGGGGGATCAAGGGGAATCAGCCCCAGCATTTT. Translating gives CASSGGIKGNQPQHF.

The chain carries TRBV30 and TRBJ2-5; D unclear. Trimming took off 0 bases at V and 4 bases at J, with 9 bases between the two ends. CDR3 length: 13 residues. The germline V gene encodes CDR1 GTSNPN and CDR2 SVGIG (reference sequence). DNA of the CDR3: TGTGCCTGGAGTGTTATGGGCGGAGAGACCCAGTACTTC. It is translated as CAWSVMGGETQYF.

The chain carries TRBV15 and TRBJ2-7; possible D gene TRBD2, 5 bases. Germline V gene sequence: CDR1 LNHNV, CDR2 YYDKDF (reference sequence). The CDR3 extends over 17 amino acids. Trimming took off 0 bases at V and 3 bases at J, with 18 bases between the two ends. CDR3 protein: CATSRDLISAVDYEQYF. The CDR3 DNA follows: TGTGCCACCAGCAGAGATCTGATTAGCGCCGTAGACTACGAGCAGTACTTC.

The gene calls are TRBV9 and TRBJ2-7; 8 bases line up with TRBD1. From germline, CDR1 is SGDLS and CDR2 YYNGEE. CDR3 length: 15 amino acids. V shed 6 bases and J 5 bases; nucleotides not matched to a gene: 13. The DNA for the CDR3 is TGTGCCAGCACCTCTAGCCCCAGGGGGCATGACGAGCAGTACTTC. Residues: CASTSSPRGHDEQYF.

With respect to this clone: One junction end disagrees with the germline gene, perhaps due to a read error. This sequence joins TRBV4-1 and TRBJ2-7, with a possible D match to TRBD2 (7 bases). The CDR3 is made up of 15 amino acids. The germline CDR1 and CDR2 sequences are MGHRA and YSYEKL. CDR3 region: CASSLRGARAYEQYF. DNA of the CDR3: TGTGCCAGCAGCTTACGGGGGGCCAGGGCCTACGAGCAGTACTTC.

The genes are TRBV30 and TRBJ2-5; D remains ambiguous. CDR3 length equals 14 residues. Germline-derived CDR1 and CDR2 are GTSNPN and SVGIG (reference sequence). Between the trimmed V and J ends, which lost 3 bases and 7 bases, there was a span of 18 bases. The CDR3 sequence: CAWSGTSSLGTQYF. CDR3 DNA: TGTGCCTGGAGCGGTACGTCCAGTCTTGGGACCCAGTACTTC.